This TCR beta chain was captured in a study of blood T cell repertoires in COVID-19. On the study more broadly: From the United States, Italy and Spain came samples of acute and convalescent COVID-19. Sample material is recorded as cDNA or gDNA derived from T cells, B-cell-depleted T cells, or PBMCs.

Per the original data handling: Estimation of nucleated cell counts relied on the amplification of reference gene primers. Sequenced by immunoSEQ multiplex PCR; TCRdb stores in-frame clones only, minus some. Clone size and the V and J calls come from that table; the DNA yielded D and trimming. This table holds over 130,000 clones, around 82% found once. The table lists this clone with a count of one. CDR3 length: 13 residues. The ends were cut back, 3 bases at V and 3 bases at J, with 9 bases in the middle. Germline assignment: CDR1 SGHVS and CDR2 FQNEAQ. The V and J genes are TRBV7-8 and TRBJ2-7, with D possibly being TRBD2 (5 bases). The sample consisted of peripheral blood. The source of this sequence is a woman aged 55-75 years with acute or convalescent COVID-19. This chain's CDR3 is CASSFGEHYEQYF. CDR3 in DNA: TGTGCCAGCAGCTTCGGGGAACACTACGAGCAGTACTTC.